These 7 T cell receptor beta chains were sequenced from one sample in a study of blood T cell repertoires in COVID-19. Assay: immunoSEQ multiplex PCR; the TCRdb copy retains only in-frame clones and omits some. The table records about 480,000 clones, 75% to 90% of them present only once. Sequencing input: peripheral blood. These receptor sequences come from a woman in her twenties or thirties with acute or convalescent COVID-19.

DNA of the CDR3: TGCAGCGCTAGGGACAGGGAGACCGGGCAGTACTTC. This gives the protein CSARDRETGQYF. V and J are TRBV29-1 and TRBJ2-7; 9 bases match TRBD1. The CDR3 sequence is 12 residues long. V shed 7 bases, J shed 9 bases, and the junction held 10 bases outside the gene matches. Germline V CDR1 and CDR2: SQVTM, ANQGSEA.

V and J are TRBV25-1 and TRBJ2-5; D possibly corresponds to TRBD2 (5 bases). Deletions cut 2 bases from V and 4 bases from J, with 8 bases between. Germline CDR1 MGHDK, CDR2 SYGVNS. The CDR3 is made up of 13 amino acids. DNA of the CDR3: TGTGCCAGCAGTGAACCGGGAAGAGAGACCCAGTACTTC. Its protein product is CASSEPGRETQYF.

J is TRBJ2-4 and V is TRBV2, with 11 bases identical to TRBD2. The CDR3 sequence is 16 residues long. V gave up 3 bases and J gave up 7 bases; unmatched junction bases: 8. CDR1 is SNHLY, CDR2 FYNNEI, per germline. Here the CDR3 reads CASSDSRSGGANIQYF. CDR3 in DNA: TGTGCCAGCAGTGATAGCCGTAGCGGGGGGGCGAACATTCAGTACTTC.

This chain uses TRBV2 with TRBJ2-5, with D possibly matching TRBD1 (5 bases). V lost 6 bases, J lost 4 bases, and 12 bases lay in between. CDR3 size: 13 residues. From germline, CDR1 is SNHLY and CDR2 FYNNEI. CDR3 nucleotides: TGTGCCAGCAGGGCAGGGTCCTTAGAGACCCAGTACTTC. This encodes CASRAGSLETQYF.

CDR3 sequence reads: CSQGDRGISEQFF. The DNA of the CDR3 is TGCAGCCAAGGAGACAGGGGGATCAGTGAGCAGTTCTTC. The chain combines TRBV29-1 with TRBJ2-1, with 9 bases lining up with TRBD1. The V gene end was trimmed by 8 bases and the J gene end by 9 bases; junction bases not matched to a gene: 11. Germline V CDR1 and CDR2: SQVTM, ANQGSEA. CDR3 length equals 13 residues.

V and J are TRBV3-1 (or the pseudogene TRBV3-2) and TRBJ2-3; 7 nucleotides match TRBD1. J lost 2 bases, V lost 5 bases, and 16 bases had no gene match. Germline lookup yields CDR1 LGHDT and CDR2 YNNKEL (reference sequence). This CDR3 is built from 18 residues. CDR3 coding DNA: TGTGCCAGCAGCGCACAACTACCGACAGGGCCGTACACAGATACGCAGTATTTT. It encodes CASSAQLPTGPYTDTQYF.

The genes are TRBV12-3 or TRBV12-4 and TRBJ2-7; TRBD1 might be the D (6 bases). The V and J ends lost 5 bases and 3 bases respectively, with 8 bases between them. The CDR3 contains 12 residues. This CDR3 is CASSTDSYEQYF. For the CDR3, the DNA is TGTGCCAGCAGTACGGACAGCTACGAGCAGTACTTC.